The rows below give T cell receptor beta chains drawn from one sample of a study of beta chain features in type 1 diabetes. Profiled with immunoSEQ multiplex PCR; TCRdb holds only in-frame clones, not every one. The table lists 300,000 to 350,000 clones, around 7.6% of them singletons. Sequencing was performed on central memory CD4+ T cells from blood. The receptor set was obtained from a woman aged 18-29 years in good health. Each CDR3 is given with its conserved first and last residue. The D gene is left open where the match is weak. The size of a clone is reported for some rows only, either as once, few or many, or as a class for expanded clones.

clone_size j_call d_call v_call cdr3_aa cdr3_nt
few TRBJ2-3 TRBD2 TRBV19 CASSIMGLDSDTQYF TGTGCCAGTAGTATAATGGGACTAGACTCAGATACGCAGTATTTT
NA TRBJ2-1 TRBD1 TRBV4-1 CASSARQGRGNEQFF TGCGCCAGCAGCGCCAGACAGGGTAGGGGCAATGAGCAGTTCTTC
NA TRBJ2-1 TRBD1 TRBV5-1 CASSGQGEYNEQFF TGCGCCAGCAGCGGACAGGGGGAGTACAATGAGCAGTTCTTC
NA TRBJ2-7 TRBD1 TRBV28 CASSFLGTGGHEQYF TGTGCCAGCAGTTTTCTGGGAACAGGGGGCCACGAGCAGTACTTC
NA TRBJ1-5 TRBD1 TRBV15 CATSRELFRQGAFSNQPQHF TGTGCCACCAGCAGAGAGCTGTTCCGGCAGGGGGCCTTTAGCAATCAGCCCCAGCATTTT
few TRBJ1-1 NA TRBV5-1 CASSLYRVGTEAFF TGCGCCAGCAGCTTGTACAGGGTCGGTACTGAAGCTTTCTTT
few TRBJ2-5 TRBD2 TRBV11-2 CASSPPAGGGETQYF TGTGCCAGCAGCCCCCCGGCGGGAGGGGGGGAGACCCAGTACTTC
NA TRBJ2-2 TRBD2 TRBV5-6 CASSLELAGRVGELFF TGTGCCAGCAGCTTGGAGCTAGCGGGAAGAGTCGGGGAGCTGTTTTTT
few TRBJ2-2 NA TRBV23-1 CASSHPLRGTGELFF TGCGCCAGCAGTCATCCCCTTCGTGGCACCGGGGAGCTGTTTTTT
few TRBJ1-1 NA TRBV7-2 CASTTYLDTEAFF TGTGCCAGCACCACCTACCTCGACACTGAAGCTTTCTTT
NA TRBJ2-7 NA TRBV9 CASSVSTVPWYEQYF TGTGCCAGCAGCGTTTCGACAGTTCCTTGGTACGAGCAGTACTTC
few TRBJ1-1 NA TRBV7-9 CASSDSGLREAFF TGTGCCAGCAGCGATTCAGGGCTCAGGGAAGCTTTCTTT
few TRBJ2-7 NA TRBV12-2 CASRLGYGTPRSYEQYF TGTGCAAGTCGCTTAGGATACGGGACTCCGCGCTCCTACGAGCAGTACTTC
few TRBJ2-4 NA TRBV7-2 CASSPGGRRNIQYF TGTGCCAGCAGCCCCGGGGGGCGGAGAAACATTCAGTACTTC
NA TRBJ2-2 TRBD2 TRBV19 CASSISPHPGGGTGELFF TGTGCCAGTAGTATCTCCCCCCACCCGGGAGGCGGCACCGGGGAGCTGTTTTTT
NA TRBJ2-3 TRBD2 TRBV7-2 CASSRSGSDADTQYF TGTGCCAGCAGCCGTAGCGGGAGTGACGCAGATACGCAGTATTTT
few TRBJ1-5 NA TRBV6-1 CASSELRDGPQHF TGTGCCAGCAGTGAATTGAGGGACGGGCCCCAGCATTTT
many TRBJ1-1 NA TRBV28 CASSTPRARGNTEAFF TGTGCCAGCAGTACCCCCCGGGCCCGTGGGAACACTGAAGCTTTCTTT
NA TRBJ2-3 NA TRBV4-3 CASSQGPSRAVTDTQYF TGCGCCAGCAGCCAAGGCCCTTCACGAGCGGTCACAGATACGCAGTATTTT
few TRBJ1-2 NA TRBV6-1 CASMINYGYTF TGTGCCAGCATGATCAACTATGGCTACACCTTC
few TRBJ1-1 TRBD1 TRBV15 CATEGGGHRTTEAFF TGTGCCACCGAAGGGGGCGGCCACAGGACCACTGAAGCTTTCTTT
few TRBJ2-1 TRBD2 TRBV5-4 CASNLAGPFSSYNEQFF TGTGCCAGCAACTTAGCGGGACCCTTCAGCTCCTACAATGAGCAGTTCTTC
NA TRBJ1-1 NA TRBV5-1 CASSLGGSMNTEAFF TGCGCCAGCAGCTTGGGTGGCAGCATGAACACTGAAGCTTTCTTT
many TRBJ2-4 NA TRBV18 CASSSRVDNLAKNIQYF TGTGCCAGCTCATCACGCGTGGACAACTTAGCCAAAAACATTCAGTACTTC
few TRBJ1-1 NA TRBV18 CASSEGMNTEAFF TGTGCCAGCTCAGAGGGAATGAACACTGAAGCTTTCTTT
NA TRBJ2-2 NA TRBV6-6 CASSYGRVGRELFF TGTGCCAGCAGTTACGGGAGAGTAGGAAGGGAGCTGTTTTTT
NA TRBJ2-1 TRBD1 TRBV6-6 CATGQGAYNEQFF TGTGCCACCGGACAGGGGGCCTACAATGAGCAGTTCTTC
few TRBJ1-2 TRBD1 TRBV7-9 CASSLGARTGNGYTF TGTGCCAGCAGCTTAGGTGCCAGGACAGGGAATGGCTACACCTTC
few TRBJ2-7 TRBD1 TRBV4-2 CASSQEPDRAYYEQYF TGTGCCAGCAGCCAAGAACCGGACAGGGCCTACTACGAGCAGTACTTC
many TRBJ1-2 NA TRBV29-1 CSVATQEDGYTF TGCAGCGTCGCCACCCAGGAAGATGGCTACACCTTC
few TRBJ1-3 NA TRBV7-9 CASQGPSGNTIYF TGTGCCAGTCAGGGTCCTTCGGGAAACACCATATATTTT
few TRBJ2-2 NA TRBV9 CASSVMANTGELFF TGTGCCAGCAGCGTAATGGCGAACACCGGGGAGCTGTTTTTT
few TRBJ1-1 NA TRBV5-4 CASSKGVETNTEAFF TGTGCCAGCAGCAAGGGGGTAGAGACGAACACTGAAGCTTTCTTT
few TRBJ2-7 TRBD2 TRBV6-6 CASSRAGTSGSHEQYF TGTGCCAGCAGCCGCGCTGGGACTAGCGGGAGTCACGAGCAGTACTTC
many TRBJ2-1 TRBD1 TRBV11-1 CASSAQGESSYNEQFF TGTGCCAGCAGCGCGCAGGGGGAGAGCTCCTACAATGAGCAGTTCTTC
few TRBJ2-7 NA TRBV6-5 CASRMNRDHSYEQYF TGTGCCAGCAGGATGAACCGGGACCACTCCTACGAGCAGTACTTC
NA TRBJ2-2 TRBD2 TRBV29-1 CSVQALAGGPNTGELFF TGCAGCGTTCAAGCTCTAGCGGGAGGGCCGAATACCGGGGAGCTGTTTTTT
few TRBJ2-7 NA TRBV19 CASSTLRGSEQYF TGTGCCAGTAGTACGTTAAGGGGTTCCGAGCAGTACTTC
NA TRBJ2-1 NA TRBV11-2 CASIKDRNNEQFF TGTGCCAGCATCAAGGACAGAAACAATGAGCAGTTCTTC
few TRBJ2-3 TRBD2 TRBV4-2 CASSQVPGGKQIYTDTQYF TGTGCCAGCAGCCAAGTGCCGGGAGGAAAGCAAATTTACACAGATACGCAGTATTTT
few TRBJ2-1 TRBD1 TRBV6-1 CASRADRGNNEQFF TGTGCCAGCAGGGCAGACAGGGGTAACAATGAGCAGTTCTTC
NA TRBJ1-2 TRBD1 TRBV2 CASRTGLSPPSRGYTF TGTGCCAGCAGGACAGGGCTGAGCCCCCCCTCGAGGGGCTACACCTTC
NA TRBJ2-1 TRBD2 TRBV7-3 CASSGRREGEQFF TGTGCCAGCAGCGGGAGACGGGAGGGTGAGCAGTTCTTC
NA TRBJ2-3 NA TRBV13 CASSRGPGTTGADTQYF TGTGCCAGCAGCCGGGGGCCCGGGACTACCGGCGCAGATACGCAGTATTTT
NA TRBJ2-1 NA TRBV5-4 CASSLPGSRLNEQFF TGTGCCAGCAGCTTGCCGGGAAGTCGACTCAATGAGCAGTTCTTC
NA TRBJ1-5 TRBD1 TRBV5-1 CASSPRGQGQPQHF TGCGCCAGCAGCCCTCGGGGACAGGGTCAGCCCCAGCATTTT
many TRBJ2-5 NA TRBV11-2 CASSSVQGFLETQYF TGTGCCAGCAGCTCCGTACAGGGATTTTTGGAGACCCAGTACTTC
few TRBJ2-7 NA TRBV2 CASTAALGTYEQYF TGTGCCAGCACCGCGGCTCTAGGTACCTACGAGCAGTACTTC
NA TRBJ1-1 NA TRBV6-5 CASSRDTRNTEAFF TGTGCCAGCAGCAGGGACACCCGGAACACTGAAGCTTTCTTT
NA TRBJ2-7 TRBD2 TRBV6-6 CASSYGLAGGRKEYF TGTGCCAGCAGTTACGGCTTAGCGGGAGGGCGAAAGGAATACTTC
NA TRBJ2-1 NA TRBV14 CASSQQPKGEQFF TGTGCCAGCAGCCAACAGCCGAAGGGTGAGCAGTTCTTC
NA TRBJ2-7 NA TRBV4-2 CASSLKPDYEQYF TGTGCCAGCAGCCTCAAACCCGACTACGAGCAGTACTTC
NA TRBJ2-6 NA TRBV13 CASSSSPTGVSSGANVLTF TGTGCCAGCAGCTCAAGCCCGACAGGCGTCAGCTCTGGGGCCAACGTCCTGACTTTC
many TRBJ2-7 NA TRBV7-2 CASSFRDEQYF TGTGCCAGCAGCTTCCGGGACGAGCAGTACTTC
NA TRBJ2-7 NA TRBV7-9 CASARGSSYEQYF TGTGCCAGCGCAAGGGGGAGCTCCTACGAGCAGTACTTC
few TRBJ2-5 NA TRBV9 CASSVAGQGAQYF TGTGCCAGCAGCGTAGCGGGCCAAGGTGCCCAGTACTTC
few TRBJ2-7 TRBD1 TRBV10-3 CAIRPGQGVYEQYF TGTGCCATCAGGCCGGGACAGGGGGTTTACGAGCAGTACTTC